The next 6 T cell receptor beta chains were all read from a single sample in a study of shared clonotypes between healthy human individuals. The repertoire was sequenced with immunoSEQ multiplex PCR; TCRdb's copy has only in-frame clones and lacks some. The sample lists 2.3 million or so clones, approximately 95% occurring once. The sequencing input was naive CD4+ T cells from PBMCs. Subset here: CD45RA+ positively selected. Source of these receptors: a man younger than 30 in good health. Some clones in this sample may be carry-over from other donors' samples.

The J gene is TRBJ1-6, the V gene TRBV6-5, with D unclear. Germline CDR1 reads MNHEY; CDR2 reads SVGAGI. The CDR3 is made up of 14 amino acids. V was cut by 6 bases and J by 8 bases, with 14 bases left in between. The CDR3 DNA reads as TGTGCCAGCAGCGTCCTTCGGTGGGATTCACCCCTCCACTTT. Protein sequence: CASSVLRWDSPLHF.

V usage is TRBV12-2 and J usage is TRBJ2-1; TRBD2, the D gene given by the table, was not confirmed from the DNA. TRBV12-2 counts as a pseudogene. This CDR3 has 15 residues. CDR3 bases: TGTGCAAGTCGCTTGGAGGGGAGCTCCTACAATGAGCAGTTCTTC. Its protein product is CASRLEGSSYNEQFF.

This sequence joins TRBV5-1 and TRBJ2-5, with D maybe TRBD2 (6 bases). Trimming pared 0 bases from V and 0 bases from J, leaving 9 bases between. This CDR3 has 15 amino acids. Germline V gene sequence: CDR1 SGHRS, CDR2 YFSETQ. The CDR3 DNA reads as TGCGCCAGCAGCTTGGGAGGGAGGAACCAAGAGACCCAGTACTTC. This encodes CASSLGGRNQETQYF.

The J gene is TRBJ2-2, the V gene TRBV6-1; D gene unclear. From germline, CDR1 is MNHNS and CDR2 SASEGT. The CDR3 has 13 residues. The V gene lost 9 bases and the J gene lost 6 bases, with 14 bases spanning the gap. The chain's CDR3 is CASQYRLPGELFF. The CDR3 nucleotides read TGTGCCAGTCAATATCGATTGCCCGGGGAGCTGTTTTTT.

V usage is TRBV10-3 and J usage is TRBJ1-5; TRBD1 might be the D (5 bases). This CDR3 comprises 12 residues. Trimming took 10 bases from V and 2 from J, leaving 9 bases between them. In germline, CDR1 is ENHRY, CDR2 SYGVKD. CDR3 sequence: CATRGGNQPQHF. CDR3 coding DNA: TGTGCCACGAGGGGTGGCAATCAGCCCCAGCATTTT.

The chain is built from TRBV19 and TRBJ1-5; no reliable D call. V lost 3 bases and J lost 6, with 6 bases in between. Germline V gene sequence: CDR1 LNHDA, CDR2 SQIVND (reference sequence). The CDR3 is 12 amino acids. The CDR3 here is CASSMWRQPQHF. In DNA form, the CDR3 reads TGTGCCAGTAGTATGTGGCGTCAGCCCCAGCATTTT.